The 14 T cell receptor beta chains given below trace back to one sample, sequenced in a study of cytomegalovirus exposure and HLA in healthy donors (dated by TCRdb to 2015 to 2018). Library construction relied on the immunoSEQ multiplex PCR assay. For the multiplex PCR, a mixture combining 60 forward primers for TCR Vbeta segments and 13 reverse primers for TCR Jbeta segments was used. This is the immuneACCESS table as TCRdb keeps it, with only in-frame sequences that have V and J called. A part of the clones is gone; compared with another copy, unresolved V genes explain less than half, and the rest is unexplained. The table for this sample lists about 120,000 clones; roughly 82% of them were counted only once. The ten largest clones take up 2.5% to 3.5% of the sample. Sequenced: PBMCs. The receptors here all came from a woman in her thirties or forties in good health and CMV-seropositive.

CDR3 region: CATSTTRTGEGETQYF. The CDR3 DNA follows: TGTGCCACCAGCACCACAAGGACAGGGGAGGGGGAGACCCAGTACTTC. The gene calls are TRBV15 and TRBJ2-5, with 9 bases identical to TRBD1. Germline-derived CDR1 and CDR2 are LNHNV and YYDKDF (reference sequence). Trimming cost V 4 bases and J 5 bases; bases outside gene matches: 11. This CDR3 contains 16 residues.

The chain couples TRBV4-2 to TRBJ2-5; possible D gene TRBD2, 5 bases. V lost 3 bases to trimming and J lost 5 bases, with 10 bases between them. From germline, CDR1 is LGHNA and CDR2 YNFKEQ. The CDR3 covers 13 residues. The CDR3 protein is CASSQGVVETQYF. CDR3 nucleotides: TGTGCCAGCAGCCAGGGAGTGGTTGAGACCCAGTACTTC.

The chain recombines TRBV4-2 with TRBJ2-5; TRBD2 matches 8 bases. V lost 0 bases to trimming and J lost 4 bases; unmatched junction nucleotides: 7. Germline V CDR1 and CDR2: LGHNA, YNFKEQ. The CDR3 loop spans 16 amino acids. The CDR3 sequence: CASSQDGPGGRETQYF. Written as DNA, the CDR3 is TGTGCCAGCAGCCAAGATGGTCCGGGAGGGAGAGAGACCCAGTACTTC.

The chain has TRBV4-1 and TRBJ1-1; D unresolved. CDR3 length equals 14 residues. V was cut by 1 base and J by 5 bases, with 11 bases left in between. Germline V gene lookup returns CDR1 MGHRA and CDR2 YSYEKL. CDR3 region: CASSQGEAETEAFF. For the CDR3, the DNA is TGCGCCAGCAGCCAAGGGGAGGCAGAGACTGAAGCTTTCTTT.

The DNA of the CDR3 is TGTGCCAGCAGCCCCAGGACAGGGGGAAACTATGGCTACACCTTC. As protein: CASSPRTGGNYGYTF. The V call is TRBV9, the J call TRBJ1-2; 10 positions agree with TRBD1. Germline assignment: CDR1 SGDLS and CDR2 YYNGEE. Trimming cost V 4 bases and J 2 bases; bases outside gene matches: 5. The CDR3 totals 15 residues. Drawing the rest from reference TRBV9 and TRBJ1-2, the complete variable domain is DSGVTQTPKHLITATGQRVTLRCSPRSGDLSVYWYQQSLDQGLQFLIQYYNGEERAKGNILERFSAQQFPDLHSELNLSSLELGDSALYFCASSPRTGGNYGYTFGSGTRLTVV.

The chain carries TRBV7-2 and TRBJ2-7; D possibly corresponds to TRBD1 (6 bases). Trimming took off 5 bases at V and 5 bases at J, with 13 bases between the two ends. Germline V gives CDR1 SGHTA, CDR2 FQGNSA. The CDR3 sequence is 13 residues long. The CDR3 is CASSISYRDEQYF. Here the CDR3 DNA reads TGTGCCAGCAGCATAAGTTACAGGGACGAGCAGTACTTC.

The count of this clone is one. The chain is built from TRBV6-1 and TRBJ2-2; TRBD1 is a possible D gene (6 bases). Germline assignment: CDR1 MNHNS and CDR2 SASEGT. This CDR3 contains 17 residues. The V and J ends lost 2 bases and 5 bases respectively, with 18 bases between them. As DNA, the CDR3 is TGTGCCAGCAGTGAATTTTTAACAGGGCTTCGGACCGGGGAGCTGTTTTTT. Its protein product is CASSEFLTGLRTGELFF.

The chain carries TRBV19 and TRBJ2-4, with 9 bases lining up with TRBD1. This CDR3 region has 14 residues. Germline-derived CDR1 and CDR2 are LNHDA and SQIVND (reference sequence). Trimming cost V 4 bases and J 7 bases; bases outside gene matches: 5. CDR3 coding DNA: TGTGCCAGTAGTAGGGGACAGGGTCTGAACATTCAGTACTTC. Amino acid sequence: CASSRGQGLNIQYF.

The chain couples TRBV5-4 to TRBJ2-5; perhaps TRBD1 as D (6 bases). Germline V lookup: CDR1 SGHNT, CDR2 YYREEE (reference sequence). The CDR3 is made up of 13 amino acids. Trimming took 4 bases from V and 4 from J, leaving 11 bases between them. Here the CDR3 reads CASSIDRLETQYF. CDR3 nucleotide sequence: TGTGCCAGCAGCATCGACAGGCTAGAGACCCAGTACTTC.

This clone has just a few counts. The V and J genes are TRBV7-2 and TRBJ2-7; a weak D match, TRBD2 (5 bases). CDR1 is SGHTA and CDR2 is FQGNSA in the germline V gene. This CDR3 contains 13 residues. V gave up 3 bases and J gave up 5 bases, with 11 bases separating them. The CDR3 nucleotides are TGTGCCAGCAGCTTCTCTAGCATACACGAGCAGTACTTC. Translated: CASSFSSIHEQYF.

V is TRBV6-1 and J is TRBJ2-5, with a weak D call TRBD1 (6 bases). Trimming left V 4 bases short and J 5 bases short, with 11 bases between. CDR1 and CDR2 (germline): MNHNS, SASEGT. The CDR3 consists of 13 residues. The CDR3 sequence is CASSGTQGETQYF. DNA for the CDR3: TGTGCCAGCAGTGGGACCCAGGGGGAGACCCAGTACTTC.

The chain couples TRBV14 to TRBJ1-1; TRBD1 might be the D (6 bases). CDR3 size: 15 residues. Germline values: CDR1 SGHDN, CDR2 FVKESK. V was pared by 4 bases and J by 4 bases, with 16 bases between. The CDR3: CASSPRGGTSTEAFF. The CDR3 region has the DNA TGTGCCAGCAGCCCGAGGGGGGGTACGAGCACTGAAGCTTTCTTT.

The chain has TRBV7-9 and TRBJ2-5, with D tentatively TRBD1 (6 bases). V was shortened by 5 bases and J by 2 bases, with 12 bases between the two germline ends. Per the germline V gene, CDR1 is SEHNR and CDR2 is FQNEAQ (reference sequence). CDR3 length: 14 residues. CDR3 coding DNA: TGTGCCAGCAGCGCTCCGGGACAACAAGAGACCCAGTACTTC. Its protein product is CASSAPGQQETQYF.

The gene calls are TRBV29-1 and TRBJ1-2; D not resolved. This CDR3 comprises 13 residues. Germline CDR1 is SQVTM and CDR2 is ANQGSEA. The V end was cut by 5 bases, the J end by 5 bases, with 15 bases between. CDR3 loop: CSVSSTMGYGYTF. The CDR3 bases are TGCAGCGTTAGCTCCACTATGGGTTATGGCTACACCTTC.